These 2 T cell receptor beta chains were all obtained from the same sample, sequenced in a study of regulatory T cells in long-lasting Graves disease. Sample time point: newly diagnosed GD, antithyroid drugs for less than 3 months. Scientists built the TCR library using RNA that was extracted from PBMCs. Assembly of TCR beta libraries relied on iRepertoire HTBI primers together with Arm-PCR of CDR3 regions. TCRdb re-called the multiplex PCR reads through MiXCR, storing one row per CDR3 protein. There are about 200,000 distinct CDR3 sequences in the sample; about 19% occur only once, and approximately 12% lies in the top ten. This sample also belongs to another study, concerning T cells in Graves' hyperthyroidism and ophthalmopathy.

The sample consisted of peripheral blood mononuclear cells (PBMCs), taken at new diagnosis, from a patient treated with antithyroid drugs. The origin of the receptors is a woman under 40 with Graves disease.

This clonotype was observed at least ten times. The chain recombines TRBV7-9 with TRBJ1-4; D gene uncertain. From germline, CDR1 is SEHNR and CDR2 FQNEAQ (reference sequence). The CDR3 loop spans 15 amino acids. Between the trimmed V and J ends, which lost 0 bases and 8 bases, there was a span of 13 bases. This CDR3 is CASSLAAGGEEKLFF. CDR3 DNA: TGTGCCAGCAGCTTAGCGGCCGGCGGGGAGGAAAAACTGTTTTTT.

V gene TRBV28 combines with J gene TRBJ2-7; 8 bases are shared with TRBD2. Germline V lookup: CDR1 MDHEN, CDR2 SYDVKM. This CDR3 has 15 residues. The J segment lost 0 bases and the V segment lost 5 bases, leaving 6 bases of the junction unmatched. The chain's CDR3 is CASSPASGPSYEQYF. The CDR3 nucleotides read TGTGCCAGCAGTCCCGCTAGCGGGCCCTCCTACGAGCAGTACTTC.